Sequencing of this T cell receptor beta chain was carried out in a study of cytomegalovirus exposure and HLA in healthy donors. General study findings and limits: The investigators catalogued 150 to 200 TCR beta chains as cytomegalovirus-associated.

Some clones are missing from TCRdb's copy, which holds only in-frame ones; the method was immunoSEQ multiplex PCR. The sample shows about 38,000 clones, just under 95% of them seen only once. To note about this clone: Antigen unknown.

With 6 bases removed from V and 4 bases from J, the gap between germline ends came to 13 bases. The CDR3 is made up of 14 amino acids. The germline CDR1 and CDR2 sequences are MGHDK and SYGVNS. The clonotype was recovered from a man younger than 35 in good health and CMV-seronegative. Sequenced: PBMCs. The chain recombines TRBV25-1 with TRBJ2-1; perhaps TRBD2 as D (6 bases). CDR3 protein: CASRGLSPYNEQFF. CDR3 in DNA: TGTGCCAGCAGGGGACTTTCTCCTTACAATGAGCAGTTCTTC. The full variable domain, rest sourced from reference TRBV25-1 and TRBJ2-1, is EADIYQTPRYLVIGTGKKITLECSQTMGHDKMYWYQQDPGMELHLIHYSYGVNSTEKGDLSSESTVSRIRTEHFPLTLESARPSHTSQYLCASRGLSPYNEQFFGPGTRLTVL.